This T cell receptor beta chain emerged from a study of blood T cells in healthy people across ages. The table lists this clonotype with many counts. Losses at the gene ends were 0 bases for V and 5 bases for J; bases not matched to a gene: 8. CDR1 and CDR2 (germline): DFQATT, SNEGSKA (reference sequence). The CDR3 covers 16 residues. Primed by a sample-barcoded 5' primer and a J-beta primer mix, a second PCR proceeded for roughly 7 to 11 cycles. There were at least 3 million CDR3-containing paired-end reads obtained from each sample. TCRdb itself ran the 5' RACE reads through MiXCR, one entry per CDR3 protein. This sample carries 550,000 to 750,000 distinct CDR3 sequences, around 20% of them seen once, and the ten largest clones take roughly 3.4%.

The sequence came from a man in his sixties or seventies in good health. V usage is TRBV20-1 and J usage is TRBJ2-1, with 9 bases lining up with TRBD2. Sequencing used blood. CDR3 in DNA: TGCAGTGCTAGAGATTATCTAGCGGGAAAAAACAATGAGCAGTTCTTC. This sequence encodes CSARDYLAGKNNEQFF.